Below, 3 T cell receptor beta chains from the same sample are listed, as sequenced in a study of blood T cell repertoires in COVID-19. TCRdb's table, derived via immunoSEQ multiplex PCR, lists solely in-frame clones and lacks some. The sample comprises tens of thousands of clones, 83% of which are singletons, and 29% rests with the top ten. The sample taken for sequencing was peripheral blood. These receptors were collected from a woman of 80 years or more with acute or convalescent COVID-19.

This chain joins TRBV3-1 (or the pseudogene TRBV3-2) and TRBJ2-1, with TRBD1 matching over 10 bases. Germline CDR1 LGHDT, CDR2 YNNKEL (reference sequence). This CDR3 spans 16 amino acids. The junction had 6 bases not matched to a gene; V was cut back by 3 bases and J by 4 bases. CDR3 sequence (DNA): TGTGCCAGCAGCCATCGACAGGGGGCAATTTACAATGAGCAGTTCTTC. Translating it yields CASSHRQGAIYNEQFF.

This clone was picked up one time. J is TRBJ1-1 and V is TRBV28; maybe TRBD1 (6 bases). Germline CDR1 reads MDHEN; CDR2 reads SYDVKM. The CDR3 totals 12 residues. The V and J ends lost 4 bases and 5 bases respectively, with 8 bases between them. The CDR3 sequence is CASSYRVTEAFF. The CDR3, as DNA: TGTGCCAGCAGTTACAGGGTTACTGAAGCTTTCTTT.

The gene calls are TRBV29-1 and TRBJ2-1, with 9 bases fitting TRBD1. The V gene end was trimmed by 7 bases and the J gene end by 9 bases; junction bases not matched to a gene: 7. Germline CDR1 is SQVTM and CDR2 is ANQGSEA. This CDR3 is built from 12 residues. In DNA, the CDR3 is TGCAGCGGGGACAGGGAAGGGGGTGAGCAGTTCTTC. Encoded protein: CSGDREGGEQFF.